Detailed here is one TCR beta chain. This clonotype was seen many times. Its antigen is not yet known. Base-call qualities are not available, and no considerably larger clone is one nucleotide away. For sequencing, an Illumina HiSeq 1500 was employed. Through fastp at Q25 and MiXCR, TCRdb rebuilt clones from the public reads, retaining in-frame beta chains. Rows are combined by CDR3 protein, so each entry shows the most common genes and DNA. The sample contains approximately 730,000 distinct CDR3 sequences, around 32% of them found a single time. The ten largest clones add up to roughly 18% of the sample. This sample was taken from a study of T cell repertoires in cytomegalovirus infection (dated by TCRdb to about 2019). Turning to the overall study: The peptide stimulations were aimed at well-studied HLA-B-restricted epitopes as well as recently identified HLA-C-restricted CMV epitopes, whose presentation resists viral immunomodulation. Donor HLA type was relevant to the analysis, because carriage of CMV infection together with the matching HLA type was indicated by public TCR beta signatures. What the work shows at the level of the full study, not this receptor alone: The ex vivo response was dominated by HLA-C-restricted CMV-specific TCR beta clonotypes, and the single most frequent clonotype in two of eight donors was supplied by these HLA-C-restricted clonotypes. In both this cohort and an independent cohort of some 380 donors, the cumulative frequency of public TCR beta family members distinguished carriers of CMV infection plus the relevant HLA type.

This specimen's treatment or condition label, per the study, means: in vitro stimulation with specific CMV peptide epitopes to enrich CMV-specific T cells. V loses 0 bases, J loses 2 bases, and the germline ends lie 6 bases apart. From the cysteine through the phenylalanine, the CDR3 covers 14 amino acids. Only CDR3 DNA remains: 42 bases, in frame from the first base. The germline V gene gives CDR1 as SGHVS and CDR2 as FNYEAQ. The rearranged chain carries TRBV7-6 and TRBJ2-3; no D gene can be assigned with confidence. The sequences come from cultured PBMCs, collected from culture after CMV antigen stimulation. This clonotype was sampled from a human donor in good health (CMV status not recorded). Some clones in this sample may be carry-over from other donors' samples. The base sequence is TGTGCCAGCAGCTTAGCAGCCTTCACAGATACGCAGTATTTT. Translated, it gives CASSLAAFTDTQYF. Full variable domain (CDR3 extended with the reference TRBV7-6 and TRBJ2-3 proteins): GAGVSQSPRYKVTKRGQDVALRCDPISGHVSLYWYRQALGQGPEFLTYFNYEAQQDKSGLPNDRFSAERPEGSISTLTIQRTEQRDSAMYRCASSLAAFTDTQYFGPGTRLTVL.